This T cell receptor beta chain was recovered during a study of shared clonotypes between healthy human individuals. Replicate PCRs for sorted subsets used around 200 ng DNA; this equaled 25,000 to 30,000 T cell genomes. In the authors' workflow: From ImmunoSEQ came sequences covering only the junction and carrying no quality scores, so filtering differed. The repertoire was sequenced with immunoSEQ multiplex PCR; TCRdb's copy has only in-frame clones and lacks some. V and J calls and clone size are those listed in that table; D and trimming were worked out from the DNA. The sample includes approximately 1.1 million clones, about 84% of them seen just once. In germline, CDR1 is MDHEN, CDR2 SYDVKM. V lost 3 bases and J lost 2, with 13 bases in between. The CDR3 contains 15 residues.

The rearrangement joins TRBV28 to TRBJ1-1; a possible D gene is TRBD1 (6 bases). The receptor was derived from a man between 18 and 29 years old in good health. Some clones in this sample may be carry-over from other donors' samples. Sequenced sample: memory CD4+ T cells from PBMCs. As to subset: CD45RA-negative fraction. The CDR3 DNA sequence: TGTGCCAGCAGTTTTTCAGGGGCCCGTAACACTGAAGCTTTCTTT. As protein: CASSFSGARNTEAFF.